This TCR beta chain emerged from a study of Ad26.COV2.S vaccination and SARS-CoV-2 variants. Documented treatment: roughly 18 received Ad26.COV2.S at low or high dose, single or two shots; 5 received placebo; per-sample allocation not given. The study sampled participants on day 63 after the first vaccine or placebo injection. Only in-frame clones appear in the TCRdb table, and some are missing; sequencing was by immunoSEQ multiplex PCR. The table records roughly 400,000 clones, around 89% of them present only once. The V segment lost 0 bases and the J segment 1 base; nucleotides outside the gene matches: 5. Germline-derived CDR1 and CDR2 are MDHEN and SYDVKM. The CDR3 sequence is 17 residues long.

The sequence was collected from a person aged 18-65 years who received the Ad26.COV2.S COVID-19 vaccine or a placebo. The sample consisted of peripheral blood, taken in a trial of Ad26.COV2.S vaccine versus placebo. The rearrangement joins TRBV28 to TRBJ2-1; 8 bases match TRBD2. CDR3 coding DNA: TGTGCCAGCAGTTTATGCCAGCGGGAGTATTCCTACAATGAGCAGTTCTTC. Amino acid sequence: CASSLCQREYSYNEQFF.